Listed below are T cell receptor beta chains from one sample, sequenced in a study of cytomegalovirus exposure and HLA in healthy donors. The data were produced by immunoSEQ multiplex PCR, yet TCRdb's version contains in-frame clones alone and is incomplete. The sample table sets out approximately 150,000 clones. Sequencing was carried out using PBMCs. These receptors were collected from a woman aged 18-29 years in good health and CMV-seronegative. CDR3s include the opening cysteine and the closing phenylalanine or tryptophan. D genes are given only for firm matches.

>TRBV7-8|TRBJ2-7|.
TGTGCCAGCAGCTTAGCGGAACGAGGGTACTCCTACGAGCAGTACTTC
CASSLAERGYSYEQYF
>TRBV18|TRBJ2-6|TRBD2
TGTGCCAGCTCACCACCCCTAGCGGGATCCCCTCCTGGGGCCAACGTCCTGACTTTC
CASSPPLAGSPPGANVLTF
>TRBV6-5|TRBJ2-2|.
TGTGCCAGCAGTTACTCGAGGGAGGGGGAGCTGTTTTTT
CASSYSREGELFF
>TRBV11-3|TRBJ2-3|.
TGTGCCAGCAGCTCCGGGGTAGCGGTTAGCACAGATACGCAGTATTTT
CASSSGVAVSTDTQYF
>TRBV11-2|TRBJ2-3|TRBD1
TGTGCCAGCAGCCAACAGGGGCCTCTGGGAGATACGCAGTATTTT
CASSQQGPLGDTQYF
>TRBV12-5|TRBJ2-1|TRBD2
TGTGCTAGTGGTTTGTCCCGGACGCTCGGGGGGAATGAGCAGTTCTTC
CASGLSRTLGGNEQFF
>TRBV10-3|TRBJ1-4|.
TGTGCCATCAGTAGGGGAACGAGAGAACCGAATGAAAAACTGTTTTTT
CAISRGTREPNEKLFF
>TRBV11-3|TRBJ1-1|.
TGTGCCAGCAGCTTCGGGGAAAACACTGAAGCTTTCTTT
CASSFGENTEAFF
>TRBV11-2|TRBJ2-3|TRBD2
TGTGCCAGCAGCTTACCCGCGGGAGCTGGGACAGATACGCAGTATTTT
CASSLPAGAGTDTQYF
>TRBV18|TRBJ2-3|TRBD2
TGTGCCAGCTCACAGGCGGGAGTGAGAGATACGCAGTATTTT
CASSQAGVRDTQYF
>TRBV5-6|TRBJ2-3|.
TGTGCCAGCAGCTTGGTGGGCCTAGAGGGTACGCAGTATTTT
CASSLVGLEGTQYF
>TRBV19|TRBJ2-2|TRBD1
TGTGCCAGTAAGGAGACAGGGGGTGCCGGGGAGCTGTTTTTT
CASKETGGAGELFF
>TRBV7-2|TRBJ2-3|TRBD2
TGTGCCAGCAGCTTAGGACTAGCAATGACAGATACGCAGTATTTT
CASSLGLAMTDTQYF
>TRBV4-2|TRBJ2-1|.
TGTGCCAGCAGCCAACCGGGACTGGGGTACGGTGAGCAGTTCTTC
CASSQPGLGYGEQFF
>TRBV27|TRBJ2-1|.
TGTGCCAGCAGTGGAGAGACAGGCAACGATGAGCAGTTCTTC
CASSGETGNDEQFF
>TRBV6-1|TRBJ2-1|TRBD2
TGTGCCAGCAGCTTTACTAGCGGGAGGGCAGGTGAGCAGTTCTTC
CASSFTSGRAGEQFF
>TRBV5-1|TRBJ2-1|TRBD1
TGCGCCAGCAGCTTGGAGGGACAGGACCACAATGAGCAGTTCTTC
CASSLEGQDHNEQFF
>TRBV2|TRBJ1-2|TRBD1
TGTGCCAGCAGTGTCGGGACAGGGGTTTATGGCTACACCTTC
CASSVGTGVYGYTF
>TRBV7-9|TRBJ2-5|TRBD2
TGTGCCAGCAGCGTGGCGGGGGGTGAAGAGACCCAGTACTTC
CASSVAGGEETQYF
>TRBV4-1|TRBJ1-5|TRBD1
TGCGCCAGCAGCCCGATGGCCAAACAGGGGGCTCGTGGCAATCAGCCCCAGCATTTT
CASSPMAKQGARGNQPQHF
>TRBV6-5|TRBJ1-5|.
TGTGCCAGCAGGCGGGACAGCAATCAGCCCCAGCATTTT
CASRRDSNQPQHF
>TRBV5-6|TRBJ1-5|.
TGTGCCAGCAGTCCCCGGGGAGATCAGCCCCAGCATTTT
CASSPRGDQPQHF
>TRBV28|TRBJ2-4|.
TGTGCCAGCGCCCGGACTCGCGGAGGCAAAAACATTCAGTACTTC
CASARTRGGKNIQYF
>TRBV29-1|TRBJ2-4|TRBD1
TGCAGCCCCTGGGTGGGACAGCCACCGACCCGGGACATTCAGTACTTC
CSPWVGQPPTRDIQYF
>TRBV5-1|TRBJ1-1|TRBD1
TGCGCCAGCAGCCCTGGGACAGGGGGCGCGTTTAGTAAAGCTTTCTTT
CASSPGTGGAFSKAFF
>TRBV2|TRBJ2-5|TRBD1
TGTGCCCGACGACAGGGGGCAGGAGAGACCCAGTACTTC
CARRQGAGETQYF
>TRBV7-3|TRBJ2-6|TRBD2
TGTGCCAGCTCAGGAGCGGGGAAGGGTGGGGCCAACGTCCTGACTTTC
CASSGAGKGGANVLTF
>TRBV4-2|TRBJ2-7|TRBD2
TGTGCCAGCAGCCAAGGGCTCGGGAGGGAGAGGTACGAGCAGTACTTC
CASSQGLGRERYEQYF
>TRBV14|TRBJ2-1|.
TGTGCCAGCAGCCAAGATTGGGCGGGGAGGTCCCCCAGAAATGAGCAGTTCTTC
CASSQDWAGRSPRNEQFF
>TRBV19|TRBJ1-5|.
TGTGCCACAGGGACCTCGGGGGATAGCAATCAGCCCCAGCATTTT
CATGTSGDSNQPQHF
>TRBV7-8|TRBJ1-1|TRBD1
TGTGCCAGCAGTCGGACAGGGAACACTGAAGCTTTCTTT
CASSRTGNTEAFF
>TRBV6-5|TRBJ2-3|TRBD1
TGTGCCAGCAGTACCGGGACAGGCACAGATACGCAGTATTTT
CASSTGTGTDTQYF
>TRBV7-3|TRBJ2-2|TRBD2
TGTGCCAGCAGCTTAAGACTAGCGGGAGGTCCCGGGGAGCTGTTTTTT
CASSLRLAGGPGELFF
>TRBV10-2|TRBJ2-1|TRBD2
TGCGCCAGCAGCCAGGGACTAGCGGGAGGGCCCGCGTTTGAGCAGTTCTTC
CASSQGLAGGPAFEQFF
>TRBV5-1|TRBJ2-3|TRBD2
TGCGCCAGCAGGGGAGGGACCAGCACAGATACGCAGTATTTT
CASRGGTSTDTQYF
>TRBV6-5|TRBJ2-7|.
TGTGCCAGCAGTTACTCGATGGCGGGACCCTCCTACGAGCAGTACTTC
CASSYSMAGPSYEQYF
>TRBV19|TRBJ2-7|TRBD1
TGTGCCAGTAGTATTCCGGGACAGGGGTACGAGCAGTACTTC
CASSIPGQGYEQYF
>TRBV13|TRBJ2-7|.
TGTGCCAGCAGCTTAGAGAGGGCCGAGCAGTACTTC
CASSLERAEQYF
>TRBV5-8|TRBJ2-2|.
TGTGCCAGCAGCCGTCCAAGGACTATCGCGAACACCGGGGAGCTGTTTTTT
CASSRPRTIANTGELFF
>TRBV28|TRBJ1-2|.
TGTGCCAGCAGGGGGGGAGGGTATGGCTACACCTTC
CASRGGGYGYTF
>TRBV5-5|TRBJ2-7|.
TGTGCCAGCAGCTACGCAGTTGAGACTAGATACGAGCAGTACTTC
CASSYAVETRYEQYF
>TRBV6-5|TRBJ2-1|TRBD2
TGTGCCAGTAGCGGGACGTTGTCCAATGAGCAGTTCTTC
CASSGTLSNEQFF
>TRBV10-3|TRBJ2-3|.
TGTGCCATCAGAGGAGGGGCAGGTGGGGGAGATACGCAGTATTTT
CAIRGGAGGGDTQYF
>TRBV6-1|TRBJ2-3|TRBD2
TGTGCCAGCAGTGAACGGACACTAGCGGGAGGGCCGATAGGCACAGATACGCAGTATTTT
CASSERTLAGGPIGTDTQYF
>TRBV11-1|TRBJ2-1|TRBD2
TGTGCCAGCAGCTTCCTAGCGGGAGGGCCTTACAATGAGCAGTTCTTC
CASSFLAGGPYNEQFF
>TRBV6-4|TRBJ2-3|.
TGTGCCAGCAGTGACGACCCAGGGGGCACAGATACGCAGTATTTT
CASSDDPGGTDTQYF
>TRBV6-5|TRBJ2-2|.
TGTGCCAGCAGTTACGCGGGACCTGACACCGGGGAGCTGTTTTTT
CASSYAGPDTGELFF
>TRBV14|TRBJ2-1|TRBD1
TGTGCCAGCAGCCAAGGAAGGGGGCTCGCCTACAATGAGCAGTTCTTC
CASSQGRGLAYNEQFF
>TRBV6-4|TRBJ2-3|.
TGTGCCAGCAGTGACAACGGAGGTAGCACAGATACGCAGTATTTT
CASSDNGGSTDTQYF
>TRBV10-3|TRBJ1-4|TRBD1
TGTGCCATCAGTGCTGGGACAGGGAATGAAAAACTGTTTTTT
CAISAGTGNEKLFF
>TRBV28|TRBJ2-3|TRBD2
TGTGCCAGCAGTACTAGCGGGAATGGAGATACGCAGTATTTT
CASSTSGNGDTQYF
>TRBV7-9|TRBJ2-7|.
TGTGCCAGCAGCTTACCAGGGGGGAGCGGGTACGAGCAGTACTTC
CASSLPGGSGYEQYF
>TRBV5-1|TRBJ2-7|TRBD2
TGCGCCAGCAGCCCGAAATTTTCCGGGACTAGCGGAAGGGGGAGCTCCTACGAGCAGTACTTC
CASSPKFSGTSGRGSSYEQYF
>TRBV7-9|TRBJ2-2|.
TGTGCCAGCAGCTTAGCGCTACAGGGGAACACCGGGGAGCTGTTTTTT
CASSLALQGNTGELFF
>TRBV9|TRBJ2-1|TRBD2
TGTGCCAGCAACGATAGAACTAGCGGGACCAATGAGCAGTTCTTC
CASNDRTSGTNEQFF
>TRBV7-2|TRBJ2-7|.
TGTGCCAGCAGCTCACAGGGTTCATACGAGCAGTACTTC
CASSSQGSYEQYF
>TRBV5-6|TRBJ2-7|TRBD2
TGTGCCAGCAGCGAATCCCCGGGGGGTTCCACTATCTCCTACGAGCAGTACTTC
CASSESPGGSTISYEQYF
>TRBV7-7|TRBJ1-2|TRBD1
TGTGCCAGCAGCCCACAGACCCGACTTTTGGACAGGGGAGGTAGCCGAACATCCTTC
CASSPQTRLLDRGGSRTSF
>TRBV7-8|TRBJ1-2|TRBD1
TGTGCCAGCAGCTACGGACAGGGGGCCGAAGGCTACACCTTC
CASSYGQGAEGYTF